The subject of this entry is one TCR beta chain. This sample is drawn from a study of blood T cell repertoires in COVID-19. Background on the study: Sites in the United States, Italy and Spain provided acute and convalescent COVID-19 samples. From T cells, B-cell-depleted T cells, or PBMCs came the material, which was cDNA or gDNA.

Under the authors' procedure: The authors estimated nucleated cell counts from reference gene primer amplification. Measured with immunoSEQ multiplex PCR; TCRdb has only the in-frame clones, and not every one. V and J calls plus clone size are reproduced from that table; the DNA served to infer D and trimming. The sample holds approximately 210,000 clones, roughly four fifths seen once. The clonotype comes from a woman in her seventies with active or convalescent COVID-19. What was sequenced was peripheral blood.

The CDR3 DNA reads TGTGCCAGCAGAAGAGCGGGAGTCCCCTACAATGAGCAGTTCTTC. Amino acid sequence: CASRRAGVPYNEQFF. The chain carries TRBV6-5 and TRBJ2-1; 8 bases are shared with TRBD2. The CDR3 extends over 15 amino acids. CDR1 is MNHEY and CDR2 is SVGAGI in the germline V gene. J was trimmed by 2 bases and V by 6 bases; bases with no gene match: 6.